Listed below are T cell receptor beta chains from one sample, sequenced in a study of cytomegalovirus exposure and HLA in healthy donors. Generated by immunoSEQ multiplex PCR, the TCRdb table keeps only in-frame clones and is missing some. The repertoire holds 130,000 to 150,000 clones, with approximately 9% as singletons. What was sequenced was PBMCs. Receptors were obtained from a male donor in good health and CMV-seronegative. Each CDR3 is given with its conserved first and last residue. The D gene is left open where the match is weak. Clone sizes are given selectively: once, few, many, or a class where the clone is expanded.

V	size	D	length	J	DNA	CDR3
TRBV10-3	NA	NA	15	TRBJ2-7	TGTGCCATCAGTGTTGTTCGGACGGCGGGGTACGAGCAGTACTTC	CAISVVRTAGYEQYF
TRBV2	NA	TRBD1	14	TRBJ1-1	TGTGCCAGCAGTGGACGGACAGGGGCAAGGGAAGCTTTCTTT	CASSGRTGAREAFF
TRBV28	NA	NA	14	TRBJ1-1	TGTGCCAGCACCACTGACAGACTGAACACTGAAGCTTTCTTT	CASTTDRLNTEAFF
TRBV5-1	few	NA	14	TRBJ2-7	TGCGCCAGCAGCTTGTTCCGGGGTCGGGACGAGCAGTACTTC	CASSLFRGRDEQYF
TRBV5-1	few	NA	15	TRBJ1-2	TGCGCCAGCAGCTTGCGGCCAGACGGGATATATGGCTACACCTTC	CASSLRPDGIYGYTF
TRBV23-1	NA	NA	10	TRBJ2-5	TGCGCCGTAACGGTTAGCACCCAGTACTTC	CAVTVSTQYF
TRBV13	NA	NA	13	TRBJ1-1	TGTGCCAGCAGCTGGGTGGGTGGGGCAGAAGCTTTCTTT	CASSWVGGAEAFF
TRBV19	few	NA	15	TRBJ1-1	TGTGCCAGTAGTCGGAATCCAGGTGTAAACACTGAAGCTTTCTTT	CASSRNPGVNTEAFF
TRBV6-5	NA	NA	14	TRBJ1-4	TGTGCCAGCAGTCTCGGGACAATTAATGAAAAACTGTTTTTT	CASSLGTINEKLFF
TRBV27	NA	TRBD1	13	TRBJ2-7	TGTGCCAGCGGGGACAGGGGGGATTACGAGCAGTACTTC	CASGDRGDYEQYF
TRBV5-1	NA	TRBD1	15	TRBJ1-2	TGCGCCAGCAGCTTGGAACACAGGGGGGGTAAAGGCTACACCTTC	CASSLEHRGGKGYTF
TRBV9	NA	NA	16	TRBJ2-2	TGTGCCAGCAGCGTAGGACTTGGACGGGGGGCTCGGGAGCTGTTTTTT	CASSVGLGRGARELFF
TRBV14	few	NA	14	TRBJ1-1	TGTGCCAGCAGCTTGAATCGAGTGAACACTGAAGCTTTCTTT	CASSLNRVNTEAFF
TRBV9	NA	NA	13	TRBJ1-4	TGTGCCAGCAGCGCCATGGGCCAAGAAAAACTGTTTTTT	CASSAMGQEKLFF
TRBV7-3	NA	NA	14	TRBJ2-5	TGTGCCAGCAGCTGCGGACAGCATGAAGAGACCCAGTACTTC	CASSCGQHEETQYF
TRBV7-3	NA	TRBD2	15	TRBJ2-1	TGTGCCAGCAGCACACTAGCGGGAGCAGCCAATGAGCAGTTCTTC	CASSTLAGAANEQFF
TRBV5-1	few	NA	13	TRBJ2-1	TGCGCCAGCATCGCGAACGGGGTGAATGAGCAGTTCTTC	CASIANGVNEQFF
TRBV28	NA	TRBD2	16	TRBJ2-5	TGTGCCAGCAGTTTACTCGGGGGGTCCTCACAAGAGACCCAGTACTTC	CASSLLGGSSQETQYF
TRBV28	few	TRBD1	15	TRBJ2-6	TGTGCCAGCAGCCCAGGGACAGCTGGGGCCAACGTCCTGACTTTC	CASSPGTAGANVLTF
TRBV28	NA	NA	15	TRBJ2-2	TGTGCCAGCAGTGTAACTAGCACGGGCACCGGGGAGCTGTTTTTT	CASSVTSTGTGELFF
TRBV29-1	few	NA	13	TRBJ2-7	TGCAGCGTTGATAATAGGGGATGGGACGAGCAGTACTTC	CSVDNRGWDEQYF
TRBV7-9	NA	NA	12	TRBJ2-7	TGTGCCAGCAGCTTAAGAGGGGGCGAGCAGTACTTC	CASSLRGGEQYF
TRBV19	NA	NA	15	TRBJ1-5	TGTGCCAGTAGTATAGATACCTACGGGGATCAGCCCCAGCATTTT	CASSIDTYGDQPQHF
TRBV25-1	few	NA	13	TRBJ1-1	TGTGCCAGCAGTGGATACAAGAACACTGAAGCTTTCTTT	CASSGYKNTEAFF
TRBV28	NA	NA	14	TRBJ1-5	TGTGCCAGCAGTCCCCAGCCGAGGGAACAGCCCCAGCATTTT	CASSPQPREQPQHF
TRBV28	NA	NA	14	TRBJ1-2	TGTGCCAGCAGTTTTACGGGAGGAAACTATGGCTACACCTTC	CASSFTGGNYGYTF
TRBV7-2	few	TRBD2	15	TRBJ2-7	TGTGCCAGCAGTTTCTACGGGGGGGGTCCCTACGAGCAGTACTTC	CASSFYGGGPYEQYF
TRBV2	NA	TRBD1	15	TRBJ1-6	TGTGCCAGCGAGTCGTCGACAGGGTCCAATTCACCCCTCCACTTT	CASESSTGSNSPLHF
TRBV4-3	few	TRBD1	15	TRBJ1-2	TGCGCCAGCAGCCAGGCAACAGGGGGCGCTTATGGCTACACCTTC	CASSQATGGAYGYTF
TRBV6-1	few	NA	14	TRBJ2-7	TGTGCCAGCAGTGAACCCGGGATAACCTACGAGCAGTACTTC	CASSEPGITYEQYF
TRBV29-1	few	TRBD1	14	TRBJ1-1	TGCAGCGTTGAAGGAACAGGGGATGGGACTGAAGCTTTCTTT	CSVEGTGDGTEAFF
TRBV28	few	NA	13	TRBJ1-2	TGTGCCAGCAGGACCGCGGCGGAAAGGGGCTACACCTTC	CASRTAAERGYTF
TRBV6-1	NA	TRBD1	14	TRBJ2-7	TGTGCCAGCAGTAGGACAGGGATCTCCTACGAGCAGTACTTC	CASSRTGISYEQYF
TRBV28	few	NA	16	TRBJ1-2	TGTGCCAGCAGTATCCCCCCAAGACGCCCGAGGGTAGGCTACACCTTC	CASSIPPRRPRVGYTF
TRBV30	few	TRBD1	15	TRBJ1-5	TGTGCCTGGAGTAGGACAGGGGGTGGCAATCAGCCCCAGCATTTT	CAWSRTGGGNQPQHF
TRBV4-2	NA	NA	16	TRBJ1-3	TGTGCCAGCAGCCCAGTTGACAGGACCTCTGGAAACACCATATATTTT	CASSPVDRTSGNTIYF